This T cell receptor beta chain was captured by sequencing in a study of Ad26.COV2.S vaccination and SARS-CoV-2 variants. The sample's treatment: about 20 received Ad26.COV2.S at low or high dose, single or two shots; 5 received placebo; per-sample allocation not given. On day 63 after the first injection, vaccine and placebo recipients gave samples. For this clone: Its antigen is unknown.

Findings and caveats of the study: Following vaccination, spike-specific CD8+ and CD4+ T cell responses reportedly exhibited substantial breadth.

Sequencing was performed with immunoSEQ multiplex PCR; in TCRdb, only in-frame clones are kept and a portion is missing. This table holds hundreds of thousands of clones, about 87% found once. Specimen: peripheral blood, collected in a trial of Ad26.COV2.S vaccine versus placebo. This TCR was sampled from a person between 18 and 59 years old who received the Ad26.COV2.S COVID-19 vaccine or a placebo.

CDR3 protein: CASSYGGGGAGETQYF. CDR3 bases: TGTGCCAGCAGTTACGGTGGCGGGGGGGCCGGAGAGACCCAGTACTTC. The rearrangement joins TRBV6-2 or TRBV6-3 to TRBJ2-5; TRBD2 matches at 9 bases. Germline values: CDR1 MNHEY, CDR2 SVGEGT. After removal of 2 bases from V and 4 bases from J, the junction contained 8 bases not matched to a gene. This CDR3 contains 16 residues.